This T cell receptor (beta chain) was captured in a study of cytomegalovirus exposure and HLA in healthy donors. Study-level findings and limits: The authors listed around 150 TCR beta chains as cytomegalovirus-associated. In vitro, a few CMV-associated chains proved specific for CMV antigens. Later, an analysis found that TCR clusters from the first cohort tended to co-occur in the 120 or so validation repertoires.

While the first cohort had 600 to 800 subjects, the donors belonged to the separate validation cohort of about 120 subjects. Germline loops: CDR1 SGHRS, CDR2 YFSETQ. Trimming removed 1 base at V and 5 bases at J, with 12 bases between. The CDR3 spans 14 residues. Sequencing used immunoSEQ multiplex PCR; TCRdb keeps in-frame clones, though not all of them. This sample has around 150,000 clones, with 75% to 90% found just once. This clone was counted between two and nine times. Its specificity is not known. The specimen sequenced was PBMCs. The chain employs TRBV5-1 and TRBJ1-1; TRBD1 might be the D (5 bases). This sequence originates from a woman aged 18-29 years in good health and CMV-seronegative. CDR3 amino acids: CASSLSGIGTEAFF. The CDR3 DNA is TGCGCCAGCAGCTTGTCAGGGATTGGGACTGAAGCTTTCTTT.